One and the same sample provided the 30 T cell receptor beta chains below, sequenced in a study of patients and donors after allogeneic stem cell transplantation. MiXCR, run by TCRdb on the RT-PCR reads, gives a single entry per CDR3 protein. The table has some 960,000 distinct CDR3 sequences, approximately 19% seen once. What was sequenced was blood, either unsorted or a sorted T cell fraction (not recorded which). These receptors originate from a human donor who was either an allogeneic HSCT recipient or a stem cell or donor lymphocyte infusion donor (not recorded which). It is not recorded whose cells these are; they may come from a transplant donor.

V is TRBV24-1 and J is TRBJ2-3; no reliable D call. The CDR3 totals 15 residues. Trimming removed 3 bases from V and 4 bases from J, with 13 bases in between. In germline, CDR1 is KGHDR, CDR2 SFDVKD. CDR3 protein: CATSDRAARSDTQYF. As DNA, the CDR3 is TGTGCCACCAGTGATCGGGCAGCCCGGTCAGATACGCAGTATTTT.

This clonotype has just a few counts. CDR3 amino acids: CASSWVATNQPQHF. CDR3 in DNA: TGTGCCAGCAGTTGGGTGGCCACCAATCAGCCCCAGCATTTT. The rearrangement uses TRBV27 and TRBJ1-5; D gene ambiguous. V lost 4 bases and J 3 bases, leaving 10 bases between the germline ends. Germline V gene data show CDR1 as MNHEY and CDR2 as SMNVEV (reference sequence). The CDR3 sequence is 14 residues long.

The chain couples TRBV20-1 to TRBJ1-4, with D perhaps TRBD1 (6 bases). The CDR3 runs to 13 residues. The ends were cut back, 5 bases at V and 5 bases at J, with 12 bases in the middle. Germline V gene sequence: CDR1 DFQATT, CDR2 SNEGSKA (reference sequence). The CDR3 is CSAQNRANEKLFF. CDR3 nucleotides: TGCAGTGCTCAAAACAGGGCGAATGAAAAACTGTTTTTT.

This sequence joins TRBV5-1 and TRBJ1-4; D call uncertain. There are 15 residues in the CDR3. From germline, CDR1 is SGHRS and CDR2 YFSETQ. With 4 bases removed from V and 8 bases from J, the gap between germline ends came to 18 bases. CDR3 DNA sequence: TGCGCCAGCAGCACAACAGCGCCTGAAAAGGAAAAACTGTTTTTT. Translating it yields CASSTTAPEKEKLFF.

V is TRBV4-3 and J is TRBJ2-7; D is possibly TRBD1 (5 bases). Germline V CDR1 and CDR2: LGHNA, YSLEER. The CDR3 spans 14 residues. Deletions cut 3 bases from V and 1 base from J, with 10 bases between. CDR3 sequence: CASSQSTGSYEQYF. The CDR3, as DNA: TGCGCCAGCAGCCAGTCAACAGGTTCCTACGAGCAGTACTTC.

The genes are TRBV14 and TRBJ1-6; D is undetermined. Germline CDR1 is SGHDN and CDR2 is FVKESK. Trimming removed 4 bases from V and 12 bases from J, with 10 bases in between. This CDR3 spans 12 amino acids. CDR3: CASSRELRPLHF. The CDR3, as DNA: TGTGCCAGCAGCCGGGAACTGAGACCCCTCCACTTT.

This clonotype was recorded a few times. V and J are TRBV3-1 and TRBJ2-7; 8 bases are a match to TRBD1. This CDR3 has 14 residues. The junction had 5 bases not matched to a gene; V was cut back by 1 base and J by 6 bases. Germline V gene sequence: CDR1 LGHDT, CDR2 YNNKEL (reference sequence). CDR3 amino acids: CASSQGTGFTEQYF. The CDR3 DNA is TGTGCCAGCAGCCAAGGGACAGGGTTCACCGAGCAGTACTTC.

The table lists this clonotype with a few counts. V gene TRBV20-1 combines with J gene TRBJ2-1; TRBD2 might be the D (6 bases). The germline V and J ends were trimmed by 4 bases and 7 bases, with 17 bases remaining between them. The germline V gene encodes CDR1 DFQATT and CDR2 SNEGSKA (reference sequence). This CDR3 is 14 amino acids long. The CDR3 DNA sequence: TGCAGTGCTATAACTAGCTCCAACGGGAATGAGCAGTTCTTC. Encoded protein: CSAITSSNGNEQFF.

This clonotype was picked up a small number of times. This chain joins TRBV12-3 or TRBV12-4 and TRBJ2-5; TRBD2 matches at 7 bases. CDR3 length: 16 residues. V was pared by 6 bases and J by 4 bases, with 14 bases of the junction left unmatched. The chain's CDR3 is CASSWSGTNYGETQYF. The CDR3 DNA reads TGTGCCAGCAGCTGGAGCGGGACGAATTACGGAGAGACCCAGTACTTC.

CDR3 nucleotides: TGTGCCAGCAGCCAAGATCTTTTCCGGGAGCAGTACTTC. It translates to CASSQDLFREQYF. V and J are TRBV14 and TRBJ2-7; D is undetermined. Trimming pared 0 bases from V and 7 bases from J, leaving 10 bases between. The CDR3 loop spans 13 amino acids. Germline CDR1 is SGHDN and CDR2 is FVKESK.

This clonotype came up a few times. The V gene is TRBV20-1, the J gene TRBJ1-5; 12 bases are shared with TRBD1. This CDR3 has 16 amino acids. Germline CDR1 is DFQATT and CDR2 is SNEGSKA (reference sequence). V lost 1 base, J lost 6 bases, and 7 bases stayed unmatched. The CDR3 DNA reads as TGCAGTGCTAGAGCCGACGGGACAGGGGGCCGTCAGCCCCAGCATTTT. Residues: CSARADGTGGRQPQHF.

This clonotype was counted between two and nine times. The gene calls are TRBV29-1 and TRBJ2-3, with D possibly matching TRBD2 (6 bases). Trimming stripped 6 bases from V and 0 bases from J, with 16 bases between. Per the germline V gene, CDR1 is SQVTM and CDR2 is ANQGSEA. The CDR3 has 15 residues. This CDR3 is CSVPVRLESTDTQYF. The CDR3, as DNA: TGCAGCGTCCCTGTCCGACTAGAAAGCACAGATACGCAGTATTTT.

This clonotype was seen at least ten times. This chain links TRBV12-3 or TRBV12-4 with TRBJ2-7, with D maybe TRBD2 (5 bases). The germline V and J ends were trimmed by 1 base and 2 bases, with 15 bases remaining between them. The CDR3 runs 16 residues. CDR3 sequence (DNA): TGTGCCAGCAGTTTAGGTCGCGGCGGAGGAACCTACGAGCAGTACTTC. Translating gives CASSLGRGGGTYEQYF.

The chain combines TRBV20-1 with TRBJ2-1; 7 bases map to TRBD2. The J segment lost 7 bases and the V segment lost 5 bases, leaving 11 bases of the junction unmatched. The V gene's germline CDR1 is DFQATT and CDR2 SNEGSKA (reference sequence). This CDR3 comprises 14 residues. The CDR3 nucleotides are TGCAGTGCTTCTCGGATAGCAGCGGGGAATGAGCAGTTCTTC. Encoded protein: CSASRIAAGNEQFF.

This clonotype came up a few times. The chain joins TRBV3-1 to TRBJ2-5; D is unresolved. The ends were cut back, 4 bases at V and 10 bases at J, with 10 bases in the middle. Per germline, CDR1 LGHDT and CDR2 YNNKEL (reference sequence). The CDR3 length is 11 residues. The CDR3 protein is CASSRDYGQYF. The CDR3 DNA follows: TGTGCCAGCAGCCGGGATTATGGCCAGTACTTC.

The chain combines TRBV28 with TRBJ2-1; 7 bases line up with TRBD1. Trimming cost V 6 bases and J 0 bases; bases outside gene matches: 5. CDR1 is MDHEN and CDR2 is SYDVKM in the germline V gene. CDR3 length equals 15 residues. Here the CDR3 DNA reads TGTGCCAGCAGCAACAGGGGCTTCTCCTACAATGAGCAGTTCTTC. Translating it yields CASSNRGFSYNEQFF.

In this sample, this clonotype turned up a few times. This sequence joins TRBV6-1 and TRBJ1-4, with a weak D call TRBD1 (5 bases). Germline V gene data show CDR1 as MNHNS and CDR2 as SASEGT. CDR3 length equals 15 residues. With 5 bases removed from V and 4 bases from J, the gap between germline ends came to 14 bases. CDR3 loop: CASSRTGTDNEKLFF. In DNA form, the CDR3 reads TGTGCCAGCAGTCGAACCGGGACGGATAATGAAAAACTGTTTTTT.

Only a few counts were recorded for this clonotype. The chain combines TRBV4-2 with TRBJ1-4; 8 nucleotides align to TRBD1. Per germline, CDR1 LGHNA and CDR2 YNFKEQ. The CDR3 is made up of 18 amino acids. V lost 1 base and J lost 3; bases outside the gene matches: 10. Here the CDR3 reads CASSQAPRRTGSNEKLFF. The CDR3 nucleotides read TGTGCCAGCAGCCAAGCTCCAAGGAGGACAGGGTCTAATGAAAAACTGTTTTTT.

The chain carries TRBV6-1 and TRBJ1-2, with 9 bases that match TRBD1. The CDR3 runs 18 residues. With V trimmed by 7 bases and J by 0 bases, 15 bases remained unmatched. Germline CDR1 and CDR2: MNHNS and SASEGT. CDR3 residues: CASTPRTGTGLSNYGYTF. CDR3 DNA sequence: TGTGCCAGCACCCCTCGCACCGGGACAGGGCTTTCTAACTATGGCTACACCTTC.

This clonotype has just a few counts. This chain connects TRBV13 to TRBJ2-3, with 12 bases lining up with TRBD2. The CDR3 spans 16 residues. After removal of 5 bases from V and 6 bases from J, the junction contained 9 bases not matched to a gene. Germline V gene sequence: CDR1 PRHDT, CDR2 FYEKMQ (reference sequence). CDR3 amino acids: CASSPTLAGGVDTQYF. Here the CDR3 DNA reads TGTGCCAGCAGCCCCACGCTAGCGGGGGGGGTTGATACGCAGTATTTT. Together with reference TRBV13 and TRBJ2-3, the CDR3 gives the full variable domain: AAGVIQSPRHLIKEKRETATLKCYPIPRHDTVYWYQQGPGQDPQFLISFYEKMQSDKGSIPDRFSAQQFSDYHSELNMSSLELGDSALYFCASSPTLAGGVDTQYFGPGTRLTVL.

CDR3 loop: CASSQSGTGPRYGYTF. Here the CDR3 DNA reads TGTGCCAGCAGCCAATCAGGGACAGGGCCTCGGTATGGCTACACCTTC. The genes are TRBV4-2 and TRBJ1-2, with 9 bases identical to TRBD1. Germline loops: CDR1 LGHNA, CDR2 YNFKEQ. The CDR3 contains 16 residues. V lost 2 bases and J lost 5; bases outside the gene matches: 9.

The chain has TRBV5-1 and TRBJ2-7; D gene unclear. CDR1 and CDR2 (germline): SGHRS, YFSETQ. This CDR3 has 16 amino acids. Trimming removed 3 bases at V and 4 bases at J, with 20 bases between. The CDR3 loop is CASSYYSSYAAYEQYF. CDR3 nucleotides: TGCGCCAGCAGCTATTACTCGTCTTACGCGGCATACGAGCAGTACTTC.

This clonotype was recorded a few times. The chain carries TRBV5-1 and TRBJ2-2; TRBD2 is a possible D gene (7 bases). CDR3 size: 14 residues. Deletions cut 4 bases from V and 5 bases from J, with 12 bases between. CDR1 is SGHRS and CDR2 is YFSETQ in the germline V gene. The CDR3 is CASSKQGGTGELFF. The CDR3 nucleotides are TGCGCCAGCAGCAAACAGGGAGGGACCGGGGAGCTGTTTTTT.

This clonotype was detected a few times. V and J are TRBV6-1 and TRBJ2-7, with a tentative D call TRBD1 (7 bases). The germline CDR1 and CDR2 sequences are MNHNS and SASEGT. V lost 4 bases and J lost 0, with 10 bases in between. This CDR3 is 14 amino acids long. Here the CDR3 reads CASSAGGNSYEQYF. Here the CDR3 DNA reads TGTGCCAGCAGTGCAGGGGGGAACTCCTACGAGCAGTACTTC.

The chain carries TRBV21-1 and TRBJ2-1; the table names TRBD1, a call not compared with the DNA. TRBV21-1 counts as a pseudogene. This CDR3 comprises 17 residues. CDR3 nucleotides: TGTGCCAGCAGCAAAGGCCCCATGGACAGGGGGTACAATGAGCAGTTCTTC. It specifies CASSKGPMDRGYNEQFF.

The V call is TRBV7-2, the J call TRBJ1-4, with D unresolved. V lost 4 bases, J lost 3 bases, and 9 bases lay in between. The CDR3 consists of 14 residues. Per the germline V gene, CDR1 is SGHTA and CDR2 is FQGNSA. CDR3 amino acids: CASSSGRSNEKLFF. For the CDR3, the DNA is TGTGCCAGCAGCTCGGGCCGGTCTAATGAAAAACTGTTTTTT.

This clonotype was picked up a small number of times. The V and J genes are TRBV12-3 or TRBV12-4 and TRBJ1-1; D not resolved. With 1 base removed from V and 2 bases from J, the gap between germline ends came to 17 bases. The CDR3 contains 17 residues. This CDR3 is CASSLGRGRTVNTEAFF. CDR3 bases: TGTGCCAGCAGTTTAGGTCGAGGCAGAACAGTTAACACTGAAGCTTTCTTT.

This clonotype was observed a few times. The chain links TRBV20-1 to TRBJ1-3; D call uncertain. V was trimmed by 0 bases and J by 4 bases, leaving 7 bases between them. The CDR3 is made up of 13 amino acids. Per germline, CDR1 DFQATT and CDR2 SNEGSKA (reference sequence). The CDR3 DNA reads as TGCAGTGCTAGAGAGGGGTCCGGAAACACCATATATTTT. It codes for CSAREGSGNTIYF.

This clonotype was picked up a small number of times. This chain uses TRBV5-1 with TRBJ2-7; D not certain. With 6 bases removed from V and 3 bases from J, the gap between germline ends came to 10 bases. Germline V lookup: CDR1 SGHRS, CDR2 YFSETQ. The CDR3 runs 12 residues. CDR3: CASTARYYEQYF. CDR3 coding DNA: TGCGCCAGCACCGCCCGGTACTACGAGCAGTACTTC.

This clonotype was counted ten times or more. The chain links TRBV12-3 or TRBV12-4 to TRBJ2-7, with 10 nucleotides matching TRBD2. This CDR3 is 15 amino acids long. With 6 bases clipped from V and 3 bases from J, the junction kept 8 bases outside the gene matches. The CDR3 sequence: CASSPRRLAGYEQYF. The CDR3 region has the DNA TGTGCCAGCAGCCCACGGAGACTAGCGGGCTACGAGCAGTACTTC.